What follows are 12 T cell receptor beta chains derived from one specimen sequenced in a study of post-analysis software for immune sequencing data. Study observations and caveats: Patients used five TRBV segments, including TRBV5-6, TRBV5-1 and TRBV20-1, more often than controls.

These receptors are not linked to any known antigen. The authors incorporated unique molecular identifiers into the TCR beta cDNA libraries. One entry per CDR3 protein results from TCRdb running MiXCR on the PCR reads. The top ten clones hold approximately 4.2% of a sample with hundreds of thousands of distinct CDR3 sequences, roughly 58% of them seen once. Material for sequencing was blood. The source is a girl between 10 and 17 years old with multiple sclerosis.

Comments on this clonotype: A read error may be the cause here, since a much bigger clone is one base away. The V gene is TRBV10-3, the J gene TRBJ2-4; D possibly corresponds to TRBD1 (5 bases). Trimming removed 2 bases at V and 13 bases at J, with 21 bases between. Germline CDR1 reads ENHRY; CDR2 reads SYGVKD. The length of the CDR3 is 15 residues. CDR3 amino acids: CAISEQGLFANEQYF. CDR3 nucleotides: TGTGCCATCAGTGAGCAGGGCTTGTTTGCCAATGAGCAGTACTTC.

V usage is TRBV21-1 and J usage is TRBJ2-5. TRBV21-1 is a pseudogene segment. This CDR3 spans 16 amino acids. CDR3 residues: CASSKDPGTKMETQYF. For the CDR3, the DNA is TGTGCCAGCAGCAAAGACCCAGGAACCAAGATGGAGACCCAGTACTTC.

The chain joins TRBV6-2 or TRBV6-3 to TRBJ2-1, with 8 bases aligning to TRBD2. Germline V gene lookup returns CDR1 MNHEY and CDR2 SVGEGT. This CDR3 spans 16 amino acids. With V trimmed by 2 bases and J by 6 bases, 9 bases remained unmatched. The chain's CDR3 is CASSYPTAGGGNEQFF. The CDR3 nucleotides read TGTGCCAGCAGTTACCCGACCGCGGGAGGCGGCAATGAGCAGTTCTTC.

CDR3 coding DNA: TGTGCCAGCAGTTACGTAGGAGGATTAAGCAATCAGCCCCAGCATTTT. It translates to CASSYVGGLSNQPQHF. V gene TRBV6-5 combines with J gene TRBJ1-5; D unresolved. This CDR3 comprises 16 residues. The germline V gene encodes CDR1 MNHEY and CDR2 SVGAGI. V was shortened by 2 bases and J by 1 base, with 12 bases between the two germline ends.

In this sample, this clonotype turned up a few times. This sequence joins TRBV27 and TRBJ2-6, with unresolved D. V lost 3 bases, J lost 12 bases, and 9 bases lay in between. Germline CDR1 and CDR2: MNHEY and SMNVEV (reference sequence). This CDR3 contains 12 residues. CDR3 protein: CASSFRSGVLTF. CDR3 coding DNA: TGTGCCAGCAGTTTCCGGTCCGGCGTCCTGACTTTC.

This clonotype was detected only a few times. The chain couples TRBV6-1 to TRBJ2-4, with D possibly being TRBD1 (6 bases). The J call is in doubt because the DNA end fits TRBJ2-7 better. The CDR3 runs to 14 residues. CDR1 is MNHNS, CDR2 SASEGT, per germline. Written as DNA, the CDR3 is TGTGCCAGCACCCCCAGGGGCACCTCCTACGAGCAGTACTTC. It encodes CASTPRGTSYEQYF.

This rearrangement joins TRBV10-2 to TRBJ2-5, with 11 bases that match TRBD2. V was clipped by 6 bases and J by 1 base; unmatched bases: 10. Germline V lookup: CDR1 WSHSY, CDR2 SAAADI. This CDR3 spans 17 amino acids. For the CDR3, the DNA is TGCGCCAGCAGGAACCCCGGACTAGCGGGTTCCCAAGAGACCCAGTACTTC. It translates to CASRNPGLAGSQETQYF.

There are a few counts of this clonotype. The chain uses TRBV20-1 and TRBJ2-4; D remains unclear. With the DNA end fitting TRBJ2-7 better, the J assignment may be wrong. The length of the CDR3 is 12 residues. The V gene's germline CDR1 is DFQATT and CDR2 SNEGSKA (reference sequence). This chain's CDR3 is CSARDRSGEQYF. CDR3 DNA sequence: TGCAGTGCTAGAGATCGATCGGGCGAGCAGTACTTC.

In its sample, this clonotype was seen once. CDR3: CASSLFHYEQYF. CDR3 sequence (DNA): TGTGCCAGCAGTTTATTTCACTACGAGCAGTACTTC. The chain carries TRBV12-3 or TRBV12-4 and TRBJ2-7; unclear D gene. This CDR3 is 12 amino acids long. The V gene lost 2 bases and the J gene lost 3 bases, with 5 bases spanning the gap.

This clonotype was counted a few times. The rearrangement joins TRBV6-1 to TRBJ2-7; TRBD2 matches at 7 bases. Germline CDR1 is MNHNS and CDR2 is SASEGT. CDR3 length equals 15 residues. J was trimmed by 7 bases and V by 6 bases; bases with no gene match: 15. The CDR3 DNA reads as TGTGCCAGCAGGGGGATGGCGGGAGTCAACAATGAGCAGTACTTC. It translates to CASRGMAGVNNEQYF.

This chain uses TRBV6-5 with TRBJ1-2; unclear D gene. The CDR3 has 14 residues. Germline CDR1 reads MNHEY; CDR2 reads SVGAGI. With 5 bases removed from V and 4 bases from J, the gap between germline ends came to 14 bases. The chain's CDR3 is CASSISSGAYGYTF. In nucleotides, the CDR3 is TGTGCCAGCAGTATCTCCTCCGGCGCCTATGGCTACACCTTC.

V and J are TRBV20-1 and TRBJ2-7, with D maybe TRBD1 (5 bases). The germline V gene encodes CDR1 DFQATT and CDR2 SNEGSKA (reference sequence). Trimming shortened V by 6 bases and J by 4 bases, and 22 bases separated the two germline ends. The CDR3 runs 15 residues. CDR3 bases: TGCAGTGCAAGAAGAGGCGGATTGGGGCCTTACGAGCAGTACTTC. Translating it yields CSARRGGLGPYEQYF.